The 18 T cell receptor beta chains in this list originate from one sample, sequenced in a study of T cell changes during pregnancy in multiple sclerosis. Repertoires were generated with immunoSEQ multiplex PCR, while TCRdb's copy carries only in-frame clones and drops some. The table records 50,000 to 70,000 clones, 90% to 95% of them present only once. The material was peripheral blood, obtained in the third trimester of pregnancy. These receptors were taken from a female donor in good health, enrolled as a control in a pregnancy study.

This sequence joins TRBV10-3 and TRBJ2-3; 7 nucleotides agree with TRBD2. J gave up 2 bases and V 6 bases, and 5 bases lay outside the gene matches. The CDR3 is made up of 14 amino acids. CDR1 and CDR2 (germline): ENHRY, SYGVKD. CDR3 loop: CAIRPGTTTDTQYF. The DNA for the CDR3 is TGTGCCATCAGACCAGGGACTACCACAGATACGCAGTATTTT.

The chain couples TRBV6-5 to TRBJ2-7, with TRBD1 matching over 8 bases. V shed 6 bases and J 7 bases; nucleotides not matched to a gene: 14. From germline, CDR1 is MNHEY and CDR2 SVGAGI. There are 15 residues in the CDR3. CDR3 protein: CASSPGQGGFEEQYF. The CDR3 nucleotides are TGTGCCAGCAGCCCCGGACAGGGTGGGTTCGAGGAGCAGTACTTC.

This chain connects TRBV30 to TRBJ2-6, with TRBD1 identical over 8 bases. With V trimmed by 7 bases and J by 0 bases, 11 bases remained unmatched. The CDR3 runs to 17 residues. Germline values: CDR1 GTSNPN, CDR2 SVGIG (reference sequence). The CDR3 is CASRTGPNPSGANVLTF. The CDR3 coding sequence is TGTGCCTCCCGGACAGGGCCAAATCCCTCTGGGGCCAACGTCCTGACTTTC. The variable domain in full, completed from reference TRBV30 and TRBJ2-6, reads SQTIHQWPATLVQPVGSPLSLECTVEGTSNPNLYWYRQAAGRGLQLLFYSVGIGQISSEVPQNLSASRPQDRQFILSSKKLLLSDSGFYLCASRTGPNPSGANVLTFGAGSRLTVL.

This chain links TRBV5-5 with TRBJ1-1, with D unresolved. The CDR3 consists of 15 residues. CDR1 SGHKS and CDR2 YYEKEE come from the germline V gene (reference sequence). V lost 2 bases, J lost 0 bases, and 11 bases lay in between. The CDR3 sequence is CASSFSLNMNTEAFF. CDR3 DNA: TGTGCCAGCAGCTTTTCGCTCAACATGAACACTGAAGCTTTCTTT.

The genes are TRBV28 and TRBJ1-3, with D hard to call. V was pared by 5 bases and J by 4 bases, with 24 bases between. CDR3 length: 18 residues. The germline CDR1 and CDR2 sequences are MDHEN and SYDVKM. CDR3: CASSTFKDPREIGNTIYF. The CDR3 DNA is TGTGCCAGCAGTACTTTCAAGGACCCCCGGGAGATAGGAAACACCATATATTTT.

The chain links TRBV5-1 to TRBJ2-7; the D gene is possibly TRBD1 (6 bases). V was pared by 5 bases and J by 4 bases, with 19 bases between. Germline V gene data show CDR1 as SGHRS and CDR2 as YFSETQ. The CDR3 length is 15 residues. CDR3 residues: CASSREWGRGYEQYF. CDR3 DNA: TGCGCCAGCAGTCGCGAGTGGGGCAGGGGTTACGAGCAGTACTTC.

The chain carries TRBV19 and TRBJ1-2; D ambiguous. Germline V CDR1 and CDR2: LNHDA, SQIVND (reference sequence). Trimming removed 3 bases at V and 2 bases at J, with 7 bases between. This CDR3 has 13 amino acids. The DNA for the CDR3 is TGTGCCAGTAGTATCGGTCGAAACTATGGCTACACCTTC. It codes for CASSIGRNYGYTF.

The chain carries TRBV6-1 and TRBJ1-4; 9 bases line up with TRBD1. The CDR3 loop spans 15 amino acids. The V gene end was trimmed by 3 bases and the J gene end by 7 bases; junction bases not matched to a gene: 6. The germline V gene has CDR1 MNHNS and CDR2 SASEGT. CDR3 nucleotides: TGTGCCAGCAGTGAGCTACAGGGGGCGGTTGAAAAACTGTTTTTT. Protein product: CASSELQGAVEKLFF.

The J gene is TRBJ1-5, the V gene TRBV7-9, with 7 positions matching TRBD1. With V trimmed by 4 bases and J by 7 bases, 7 bases remained unmatched. The V gene's germline CDR1 is SEHNR and CDR2 FQNEAQ (reference sequence). The CDR3 runs 14 residues. CDR3 nucleotides: TGTGCCAGCAGCTCTCAGGGGGTGGCACAGCCCCAGCATTTT. This sequence encodes CASSSQGVAQPQHF.

The chain joins TRBV9 to TRBJ2-2, with TRBD2 matching over 13 bases. The CDR3 spans 17 residues. CDR1 and CDR2 (germline): SGDLS, YYNGEE. Unmatched junction bases numbered 1, after V lost 1 base and J lost 1 base. The CDR3 loop reads CASSVTSGGGNTGELFF. The DNA of the CDR3 is TGTGCCAGCAGCGTAACTAGCGGGGGGGGGAACACCGGGGAGCTGTTTTTT.

This sequence joins TRBV4-1 and TRBJ1-5; TRBD1 matches 8 bases. This CDR3 is built from 15 residues. Germline assignment: CDR1 MGHRA and CDR2 YSYEKL. J gave up 3 bases and V 5 bases, and 6 bases lay outside the gene matches. The CDR3 DNA sequence: TGCGCCAGCAGCTTGGACAGGGCACTCAATCAGCCCCAGCATTTT. Its translation: CASSLDRALNQPQHF.

This chain uses TRBV2 with TRBJ2-3, with TRBD2 matching over 10 bases. The germline V gene has CDR1 SNHLY and CDR2 FYNNEI. V gave up 6 bases and J gave up 6 bases; unmatched junction bases: 6. CDR3 length: 14 residues. CDR3 sequence reads: CASSASGRGDTQYF. The CDR3 coding sequence is TGTGCCAGCAGCGCCAGCGGGAGGGGGGATACGCAGTATTTT. The variable domain in full, with the rest retrieved from reference TRBV2 and TRBJ2-3, is EPEVTQTPSHQVTQMGQEVILRCVPISNHLYFYWYRQILGQKVEFLVSFYNNEISEKSEIFDDQFSVERPDGSNFTLKIRSTKLEDSAMYFCASSASGRGDTQYFGPGTRLTVL.

This clone has a single count. This rearrangement joins TRBV27 to TRBJ2-1, with 7 bases that match TRBD1. Germline CDR1 MNHEY, CDR2 SMNVEV (reference sequence). The length of the CDR3 is 15 residues. V lost 6 bases, J lost 6 bases, and 11 bases stayed unmatched. CDR3 sequence reads: CASSRDRVLRNEQFF. The DNA of the CDR3 is TGTGCCAGCAGCCGTGACAGGGTTCTGCGCAATGAGCAGTTCTTC.

This chain uses TRBV6-1 with TRBJ2-5; D may be TRBD2 (6 bases). This CDR3 has 12 residues. With 8 bases removed from V and 4 bases from J, the gap between germline ends came to 11 bases. Looked up from germline, CDR1 is MNHNS and CDR2 is SASEGT. This CDR3 reads CASGGNGETQYF. The CDR3 DNA is TGTGCCAGCGGGGGGAATGGAGAGACCCAGTACTTC.

This rearrangement joins TRBV4-2 to TRBJ2-7, with 8 positions matching TRBD2. This CDR3 has 14 amino acids. V lost 4 bases and J lost 3; bases outside the gene matches: 5. Per germline, CDR1 LGHNA and CDR2 YNFKEQ. CDR3 region: CASSPGAGGYEQYF. For the CDR3, the DNA is TGTGCCAGCAGCCCTGGGGCGGGGGGCTACGAGCAGTACTTC.

The rearrangement uses TRBV7-9 and TRBJ1-4; TRBD1 aligns across 9 bases. Losses at the gene ends were 3 bases for V and 11 bases for J; bases not matched to a gene: 10. The CDR3 extends over 15 amino acids. Germline V CDR1 and CDR2: SEHNR, FQNEAQ (reference sequence). The CDR3 bases are TGTGCCAGCAGCTTCCCGGACAGGGGTGTAGGTAAACTGTTTTTT. Its protein product is CASSFPDRGVGKLFF.

This clone came up a few times. The rearrangement joins TRBV6-5 to TRBJ1-1; TRBD1 might be the D (6 bases). The CDR3 is 15 residues long. The germline V and J ends were trimmed by 5 bases and 1 base, with 14 bases remaining between them. CDR1 and CDR2 (germline): MNHEY, SVGAGI. The CDR3 nucleotides are TGTGCCAGCAGTCGACCCGGGACACAGAACACTGAAGCTTTCTTT. It specifies CASSRPGTQNTEAFF.

This chain links TRBV6-5 with TRBJ2-7; 11 nucleotides align to TRBD1. The CDR3 loop spans 15 amino acids. With 5 bases clipped from V and 3 bases from J, the junction kept 6 bases outside the gene matches. The germline gives CDR1 MNHEY, CDR2 SVGAGI. The CDR3 nucleotides read TGTGCCAGCAGTCGACTCGGGACAGGGGGCTACGAGCAGTACTTC. Its protein is CASSRLGTGGYEQYF.